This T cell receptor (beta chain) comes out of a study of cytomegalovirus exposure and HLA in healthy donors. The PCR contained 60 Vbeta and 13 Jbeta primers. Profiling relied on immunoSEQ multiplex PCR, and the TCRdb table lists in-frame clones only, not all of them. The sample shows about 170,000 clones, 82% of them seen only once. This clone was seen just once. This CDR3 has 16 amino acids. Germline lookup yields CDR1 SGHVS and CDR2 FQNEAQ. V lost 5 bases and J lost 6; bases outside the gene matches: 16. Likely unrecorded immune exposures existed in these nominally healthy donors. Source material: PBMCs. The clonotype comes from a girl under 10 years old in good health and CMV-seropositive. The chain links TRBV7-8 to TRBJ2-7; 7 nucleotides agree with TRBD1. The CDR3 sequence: CASSPRQGSEWGEQYF. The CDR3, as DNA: TGTGCCAGCAGCCCCCGACAGGGATCGGAATGGGGCGAGCAGTACTTC.